Presented here are 6 T cell receptor beta chains from one specimen sequenced in a study of T cells in Graves' hyperthyroidism and ophthalmopathy (dated by TCRdb to about 2019). Library generation was performed with multiplex PCR. Instrument on record: Illumina HiSeq 2000. The TCR beta CDR3 regions were amplified from the RNA transcripts. A first-round RT-PCR of the TCR CDR3 used the HTBI primer set with the Qiagen OneStep RT-PCR kit. Using fastp at Q25 and MiXCR, TCRdb reprocessed the public reads and kept productive beta chains. For every CDR3 protein sequence, its rows merge into one entry that carries the most common genes and DNA. The sample table lists 500,000 to 600,000 distinct CDR3 sequences, roughly 17% of them with a count of one. Of the sample, around 18% falls within the top ten clones. Material for sequencing was blood. All receptors derive from a woman younger than 30 with Graves' hyperthyroidism.

The sample holds a few counts of this clonotype. The rearrangement joins TRBV29-1 to TRBJ1-1; 9 bases agree with TRBD1. The ends lost 7 bases at V and 9 bases at J; junction bases unmatched: 9. The CDR3 runs 12 residues. Germline CDR1 SQVTM, CDR2 ANQGSEA. CDR3 residues: CSAPGTGPKAFF. CDR3 in DNA: TGCAGCGCTCCCGGGACAGGGCCTAAAGCTTTCTTT.

The rearrangement uses TRBV20-1 and TRBJ2-5; the D is unclear. Trimming pared 1 base from V and 5 bases from J, leaving 14 bases between. The CDR3 is 14 amino acids. CDR1 is DFQATT, CDR2 SNEGSKA, per germline (reference sequence). The CDR3 here is CSARVLGREETQYF. DNA of the CDR3: TGCAGTGCTAGAGTATTAGGGCGCGAGGAGACCCAGTACTTC.

As concerns this clonotype: A read error may be the cause here, since a much bigger clone is one base away. The chain combines TRBV20-1 with TRBJ2-1; 14 positions match TRBD2. From germline, CDR1 is DFQATT and CDR2 SNEGSKA (reference sequence). J lost 9 bases, V lost 0 bases, and 13 bases had no gene match. The CDR3 extends over 18 amino acids. CDR3 amino acids: CSARDFLRTSGRRGEQFF. CDR3 nucleotide sequence: TGCAGTGCTAGAGATTTTCTAAGGACTAGCGGGAGGCGGGGTGAGCAGTTCTTC.

V and J are TRBV12-3 or TRBV12-4 and TRBJ1-1, with D unresolved. CDR3 length equals 14 residues. V was pared by 3 bases and J by 0 bases, with 8 bases between. The CDR3 DNA reads as TGTGCCAGCAGTTTCGAGGGAGTGAACACTGAAGCTTTCTTT. Translated, it gives CASSFEGVNTEAFF.

This clonotype was seen at least ten times. V usage is TRBV18 and J usage is TRBJ2-7; D is ambiguous. This CDR3 has 11 residues. Germline V lookup: CDR1 KGHSH, CDR2 LQKENI. V lost 5 bases and J 5 bases, leaving 7 bases between the germline ends. The DNA for the CDR3 is TGTGCCAGCTCAGCTGGGGACGAGCAGTACTTC. Residues: CASSAGDEQYF.

This clonotype was found a few times. V is TRBV6-2 or TRBV6-3 and J is TRBJ2-2; D call uncertain. V was pared by 0 bases and J by 8 bases, with 13 bases between. This CDR3 region has 15 residues. Germline V CDR1 and CDR2: MNHEY, SVGEGT. The CDR3 DNA reads TGTGCCAGCAGTTACTCGAGGCGTGAAGGAGGGGAGCTGTTTTTT. Protein product: CASSYSRREGGELFF.